The clone carrying this T cell receptor (beta chain) was counted a few times. Antigen: not known. V lost 5 bases and J lost 5, with 10 bases in between. CDR1 is SGHTA and CDR2 is FQGNSA in the germline V gene. This CDR3 is 14 amino acids long. This entry is derived from a study of glioma-infiltrating T cells. Study results and caveats: Tissue-blood divergence was below expectation in non-neoplastic patients, above in gliomas. Only very few CDR3 sequences appeared in both tissue and blood.

The iRepertoire nested amplicon-rescue multiplex PCR amplified TCR alpha and beta CDR3s from RNA. For one-step reverse transcription and amplification, 100-400 ng of tissue mRNA or PBMC total RNA was used. TCRdb reanalysed the multiplex PCR reads using MiXCR and keeps one entry per CDR3 protein. The table shows over 120,000 distinct CDR3 sequences, with approximately 39% occurring only once. The rearrangement links TRBV7-2 to TRBJ1-6; D is undetermined. Sequencing input: glioma tissue, nonneoplastic brain tissue, or PBMCs (not recorded which). The TCR originated in a human donor with low-grade glioma or glioblastoma, undergoing nonglioma brain surgery, or in good health (not recorded which). This CDR3 reads CASSLVPHNSPLHF. Written as DNA, the CDR3 is TGTGCCAGCAGCCTCGTTCCCCATAATTCACCCCTCCACTTT.